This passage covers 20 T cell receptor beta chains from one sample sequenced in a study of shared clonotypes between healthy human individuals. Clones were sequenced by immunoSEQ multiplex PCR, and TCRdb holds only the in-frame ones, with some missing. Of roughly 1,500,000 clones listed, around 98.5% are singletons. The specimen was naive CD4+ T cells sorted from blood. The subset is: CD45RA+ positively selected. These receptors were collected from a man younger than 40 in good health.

CDR3: CASSPMPQRIAKNIQYF. CDR3 nucleotide sequence: TGTGCCAGCTCACCAATGCCGCAGCGAATAGCCAAAAACATTCAGTACTTC. This chain connects TRBV18 to TRBJ2-4; D remains ambiguous. V was clipped by 2 bases and J by 0 bases, with 14 bases between them. Germline CDR1 reads KGHSH; CDR2 reads LQKENI. The CDR3 length is 17 residues. Based on the CDR3 plus reference TRBV18 and TRBJ2-4, the full variable domain is NAGVMQNPRHLVRRRGQEARLRCSPMKGHSHVYWYRQLPEEGLKFMVYLQKENIIDESGMPKERFSAEFPKEGPSILRIQQVVRGDSAAYFCASSPMPQRIAKNIQYFGAGTRLSVL.

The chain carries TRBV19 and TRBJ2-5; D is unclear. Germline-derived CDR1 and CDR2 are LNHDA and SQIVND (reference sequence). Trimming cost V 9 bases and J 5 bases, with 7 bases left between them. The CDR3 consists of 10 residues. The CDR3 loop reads CASIRETQYF. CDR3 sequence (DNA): TGTGCCAGCATTCGGGAGACCCAGTACTTC.

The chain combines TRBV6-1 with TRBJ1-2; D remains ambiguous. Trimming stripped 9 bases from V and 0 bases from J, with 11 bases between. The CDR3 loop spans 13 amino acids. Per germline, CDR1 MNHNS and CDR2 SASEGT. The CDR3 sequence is CASTEVANYGYTF. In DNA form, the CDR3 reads TGTGCCAGTACAGAAGTCGCTAACTATGGCTACACCTTC.

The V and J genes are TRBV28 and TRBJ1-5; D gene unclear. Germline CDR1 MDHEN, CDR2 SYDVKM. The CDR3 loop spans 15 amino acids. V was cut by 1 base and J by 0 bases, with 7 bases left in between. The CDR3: CASSLSSYSNQPQHF. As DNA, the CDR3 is TGTGCCAGCAGTTTATCAAGTTATAGCAATCAGCCCCAGCATTTT.

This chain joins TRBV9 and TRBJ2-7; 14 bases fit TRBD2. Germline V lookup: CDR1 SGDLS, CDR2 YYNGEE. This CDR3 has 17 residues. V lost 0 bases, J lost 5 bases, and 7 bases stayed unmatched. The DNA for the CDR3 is TGTGCCAGCAGCGTAGGACTAGCGGGAGGGCCTCTCCACGAGCAGTACTTC. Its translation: CASSVGLAGGPLHEQYF.

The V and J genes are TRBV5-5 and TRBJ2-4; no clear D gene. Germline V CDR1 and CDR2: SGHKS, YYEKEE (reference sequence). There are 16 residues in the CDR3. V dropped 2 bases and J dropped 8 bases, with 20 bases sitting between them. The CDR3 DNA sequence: TGTGCCAGCAGCTTTCATTGGGCATTCATATGGGACATTCAGTACTTC. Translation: CASSFHWAFIWDIQYF.

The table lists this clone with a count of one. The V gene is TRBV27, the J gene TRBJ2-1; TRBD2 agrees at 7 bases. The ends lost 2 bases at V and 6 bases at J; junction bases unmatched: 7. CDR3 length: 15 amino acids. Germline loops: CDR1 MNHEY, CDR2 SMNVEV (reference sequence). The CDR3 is CASSLIGGRGNEQFF. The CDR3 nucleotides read TGTGCCAGCAGTTTAATCGGCGGGAGAGGCAATGAGCAGTTCTTC.

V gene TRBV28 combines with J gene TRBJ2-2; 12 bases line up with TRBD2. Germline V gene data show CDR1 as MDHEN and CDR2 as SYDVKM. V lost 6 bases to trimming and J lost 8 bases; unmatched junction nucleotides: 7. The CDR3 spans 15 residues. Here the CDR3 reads CASSPSGRAVGELFF. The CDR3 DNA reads TGTGCCAGCAGCCCTAGCGGGAGGGCCGTGGGGGAGCTGTTTTTT.

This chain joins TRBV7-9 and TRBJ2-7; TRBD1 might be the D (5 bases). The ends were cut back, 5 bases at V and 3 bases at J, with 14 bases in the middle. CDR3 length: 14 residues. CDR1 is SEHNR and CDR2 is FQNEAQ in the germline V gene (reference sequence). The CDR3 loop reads CASSPRTGDYEQYF. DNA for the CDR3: TGTGCCAGCAGCCCCAGAACAGGAGACTACGAGCAGTACTTC.

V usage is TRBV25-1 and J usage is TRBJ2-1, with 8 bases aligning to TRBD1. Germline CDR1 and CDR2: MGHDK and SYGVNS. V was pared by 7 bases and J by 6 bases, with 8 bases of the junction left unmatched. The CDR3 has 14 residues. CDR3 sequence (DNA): TGTGCCAGCACTCCGGACAGGGCCCCCAATGAGCAGTTCTTC. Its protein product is CASTPDRAPNEQFF. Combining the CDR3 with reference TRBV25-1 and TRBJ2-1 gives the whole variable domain EADIYQTPRYLVIGTGKKITLECSQTMGHDKMYWYQQDPGMELHLIHYSYGVNSTEKGDLSSESTVSRIRTEHFPLTLESARPSHTSQYLCASTPDRAPNEQFFGPGTRLTVL.

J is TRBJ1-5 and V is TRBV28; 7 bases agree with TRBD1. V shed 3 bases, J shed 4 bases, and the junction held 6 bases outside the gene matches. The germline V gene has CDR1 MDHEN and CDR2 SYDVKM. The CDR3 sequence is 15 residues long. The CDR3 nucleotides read TGTGCCAGCAGTTTGTGGGACAGAGTTAATCAGCCCCAGCATTTT. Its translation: CASSLWDRVNQPQHF.

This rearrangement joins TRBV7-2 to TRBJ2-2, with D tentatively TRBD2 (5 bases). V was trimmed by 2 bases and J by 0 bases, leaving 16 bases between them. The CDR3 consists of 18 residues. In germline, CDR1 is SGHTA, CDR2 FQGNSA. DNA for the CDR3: TGTGCCAGCAGCTTACCGACCGGGAATCTGGCGAACACCGGGGAGCTGTTTTTT. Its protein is CASSLPTGNLANTGELFF.

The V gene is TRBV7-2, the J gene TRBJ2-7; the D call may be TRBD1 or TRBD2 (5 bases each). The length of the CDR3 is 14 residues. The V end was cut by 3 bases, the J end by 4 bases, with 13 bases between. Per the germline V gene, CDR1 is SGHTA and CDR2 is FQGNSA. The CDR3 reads CASSFSRDGYEQYF. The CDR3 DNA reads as TGTGCCAGCAGCTTTAGCAGGGACGGTTACGAGCAGTACTTC. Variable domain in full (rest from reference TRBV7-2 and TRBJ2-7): GAGVSQSPSNKVTEKGKDVELRCDPISGHTALYWYRQSLGQGLEFLIYFQGNSAPDKSGLPSDRFSAERTGGSVSTLTIQRTQQEDSAVYLCASSFSRDGYEQYFGPGTRLTVT.

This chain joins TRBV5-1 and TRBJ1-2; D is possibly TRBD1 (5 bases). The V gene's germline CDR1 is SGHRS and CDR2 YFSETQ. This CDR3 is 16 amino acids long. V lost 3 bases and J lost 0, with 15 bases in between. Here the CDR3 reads CASSSGLTQTNYGYTF. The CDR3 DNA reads TGCGCCAGCAGCTCGGGACTGACGCAAACTAACTATGGCTACACCTTC.

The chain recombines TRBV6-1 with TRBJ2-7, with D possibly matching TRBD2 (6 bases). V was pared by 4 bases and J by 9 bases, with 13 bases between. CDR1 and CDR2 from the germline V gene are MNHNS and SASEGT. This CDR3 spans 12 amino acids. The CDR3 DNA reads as TGTGCCAGCAGTGTAGCGGAAGGGGCGCAGTACTTC. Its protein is CASSVAEGAQYF.

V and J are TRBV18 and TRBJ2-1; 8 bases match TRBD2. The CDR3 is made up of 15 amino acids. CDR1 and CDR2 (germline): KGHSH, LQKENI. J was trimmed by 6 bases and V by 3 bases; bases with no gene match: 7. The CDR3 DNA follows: TGTGCCAGCTCACCGGGACTAGTAGGCCCCAATGAGCAGTTCTTC. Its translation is CASSPGLVGPNEQFF.

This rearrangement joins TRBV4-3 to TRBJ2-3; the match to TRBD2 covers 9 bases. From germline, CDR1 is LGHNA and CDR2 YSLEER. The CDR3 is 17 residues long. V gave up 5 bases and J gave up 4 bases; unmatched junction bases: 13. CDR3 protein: CASSLSSGRPAADTQYF. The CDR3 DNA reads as TGCGCCAGCAGCTTATCGAGCGGGAGGCCAGCAGCAGATACGCAGTATTTT.

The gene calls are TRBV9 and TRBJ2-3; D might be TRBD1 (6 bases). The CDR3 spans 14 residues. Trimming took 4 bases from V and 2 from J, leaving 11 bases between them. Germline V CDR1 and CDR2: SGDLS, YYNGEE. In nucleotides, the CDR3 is TGTGCCAGCAGCTTAGGACAGACCACAGATACGCAGTATTTT. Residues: CASSLGQTTDTQYF.

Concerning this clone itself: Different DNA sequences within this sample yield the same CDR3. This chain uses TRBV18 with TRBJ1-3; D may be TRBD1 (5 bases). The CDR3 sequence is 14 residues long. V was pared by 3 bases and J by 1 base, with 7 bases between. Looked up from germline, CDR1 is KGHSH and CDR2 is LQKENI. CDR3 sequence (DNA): TGTGCCAGCTCACCCCAGGGATCTGGAAACACCATATATTTT. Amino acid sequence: CASSPQGSGNTIYF.

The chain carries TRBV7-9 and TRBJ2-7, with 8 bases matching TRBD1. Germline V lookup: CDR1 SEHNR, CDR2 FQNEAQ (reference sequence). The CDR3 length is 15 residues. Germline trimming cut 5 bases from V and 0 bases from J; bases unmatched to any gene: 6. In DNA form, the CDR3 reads TGTGCCAGCAGCGTCCGGACAGGGTCCTCCTACGAGCAGTACTTC. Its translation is CASSVRTGSSYEQYF. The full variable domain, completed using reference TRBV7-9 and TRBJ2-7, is DTGVSQNPRHKITKRGQNVTFRCDPISEHNRLYWYRQTLGQGPEFLTYFQNEAQLEKSRLLSDRFSAERPKGSFSTLEIQRTEQGDSAMYLCASSVRTGSSYEQYFGPGTRLTVT.